This TCR beta chain was captured by sequencing in a study of cytomegalovirus exposure and HLA in healthy donors (dated by TCRdb to 2015 to 2018). About the study as a whole: An earlier analysis of some 620 of the donors reported about 300 Gb of sequence data and 117 million unique TCR beta sequences obtained from around 180 million T cells. Roughly 300 gigabases of sequencing data and approximately 92 million unique TCR sequences made up an early release that covered several hundred HLA-typed donors. The genetic ancestry cluster associated with self-reported Caucasian donors included 70% to 85% of the roughly 410 genotyped donors. The study was designed to test whether signatures of past pathogen exposure could be identified by cataloging public T cell receptors. The study used immunosequencing to profile the T cell repertoires of about 670 subjects and linked those repertoires to cytomegalovirus serostatus. In addition to the first cohort of about 650 subjects, a separate validation cohort of 120 different subjects was used. The study combined high-throughput TCR immunosequencing, statistical association of individual TCRs with disease status, and machine learning to predict cytomegalovirus infection status. To study patterns of TCR occurrence, a later analysis re-analyzed previously published TCR beta repertoires from several hundred donors and added high-resolution HLA genotyping. The later analysis used no new phenotypic data to find candidate immune exposures, relying instead on TCR beta sequences and their occurrence across donors. In an earlier analysis of 587 of the donors, high-throughput TCR beta sequencing was used to judge whether each TCR beta V gene segment behaved as functional or pseudogenic. Donor age, sex, ethnicity and CMV serostatus were collected together with the repertoire data. In a later genetic analysis, genome-wide SNP genotypes for about three fifths of the roughly 670 donors were used, and that subset was treated as a discovery cohort. Every discovery cohort repertoire had been produced on one sequencing platform. HLA typing covered class I and class II loci at four-digit resolution. Typing coverage differed by locus: A, B, C, DRB1 and DQB1 were typed in roughly 620-640 donors, DQA1 in 522, DPA1 in over 600, and DPB1 in around 490. About five DR-DQ haplotypes were handled as single units for association and clustering, since linkage in the cohort was strong. Across approximately 420 genotyped donors of the cohort, an average of about 250,000 unique TCR beta nucleotide sequences per donor were sequenced, and about a sixth of those sequences were non-productive. What the research found in general, with its limitations: Across donors, most TCR sequences were observed very rarely, whereas some public TCRs were present in many individuals. According to a later analysis, parvovirus B19, influenza, CMV and Epstein-Barr virus appeared linked to several top co-occurrence clusters. In a later analysis, most CMV-associated TCR beta chains were found to appear HLA-restricted, with HLA associations seemingly driven largely by CMV exposure. Around 16 rarely observed V segments, including chromosome 9 orphons, were excluded from the earlier analysis of approximately 600 of the donors because counts were too low. In an earlier analysis of some 540 of the donors, most TCR beta V segments appeared in productive rearrangements about 87% or about 30% of the time, broadly matching IMGT annotations. In a later genetic analysis, fewer N-insertions in productive TCRs were reported among donors in an Asian-associated ancestry cluster than the roughly 700-donor mean. Because HLA typing was missing for some donors at each locus, association tests included only the typed subset. A further reported finding was that TCR beta sequences accurately predicted the HLA-A and HLA-B alleles for most subjects in the first cohort. A cluster of highly shared sequence variants was judged likely to be a technical artifact of the sequencing pipeline. V-gene and J-gene trimming of TCR beta chains was associated with a missense DCLRE1C variant in a later genetic analysis, and the association was replicated in an independent cohort. Strong co-occurrence of HLA alleles, especially DR and DQ, made assigning TCR associations to individual alleles difficult. In vitro tests confirmed that a few of the cytomegalovirus-associated TCR beta chains recognize cytomegalovirus antigens. In this cohort, only TCR beta chains were sequenced, and detectable features were limited by the absence of alpha or paired-chain data. The classifier was reported to diagnose cytomegalovirus status with high specificity and sensitivity in both the original and validation cohorts. Roughly uniform sequencing depth across donors was assumed in presence/absence analyses, although this assumption may not hold. Immune exposure information for the cohort was limited to CMV serostatus. The 87-base-pair reads could not distinguish some IMGT-functional V segments, including TRBV6-2 and TRBV6-3, so those segments were excluded. A later analysis found that TCR association rates varied across HLA loci, with DRB1 alleles showing the most associated TCRs and HLA-C alleles the fewest. The study listed approximately 150 TCR beta chains as associated with cytomegalovirus. In a later analysis, HLA-associated TCR beta chains showed more clonal expansion and lower generation probabilities than non-associated chains that were equally common. In a later analysis, 15,000 to 20,000 TCR beta sequences were associated with specific HLA alleles at a false discovery rate of 0.05. Correlated functional status among segregating V segments might reflect linkage disequilibrium, but an unknown experimental factor could not be ruled out. It was suggested by the authors that the approach could potentially be generalized to other disease states and immunological phenotypes.

Preparation of the library involved the immunoSEQ multiplex PCR assay. For the multiplex PCR, a mixture combining 60 forward primers for TCR Vbeta segments and 13 reverse primers for TCR Jbeta segments was used. A multiplex PCR assay on genomic DNA amplified the CDR3 region of rearranged TCR beta genes. On the Illumina HiSeq System, the amplified TCR beta libraries were sequenced as 87-base-pair reads. Processing in the source paper ran as follows. A later analysis counted some 74 million unique TCR beta chains across the 550 to 750 repertoires, and 10 million to 12 million of these chains were shared by at least two donors. Raw reads were error-corrected and collapsed into unique sequences by a nearest-neighbor algorithm in which closely related sequences were merged to remove PCR and sequencing errors. CDR3 sequences were aligned to IMGT reference sequences to assign V, D and J gene segments. For a sequence to be retained, a match of at least six nucleotides to both a V gene segment and a J gene segment was required. Rearrangements were classified as productive when the CDR3 lacked stop codons and remained in frame with V and J, and all other rearrangements were classified as non-productive. Following IMGT convention, CDR3 was defined as the stretch from the second conserved V-encoded cysteine up to the conserved J-encoded phenylalanine. In an earlier analysis of 587 of the donors, sequences lacking an unambiguous match to a single V gene segment were excluded. In an earlier analysis of approximately 560 of the donors, a V segment was called functional when productive rearrangements were above 56.7%, and segregating when the standard deviation between donors exceeded 5%. A statistical classification framework was built for diagnosing cytomegalovirus status from the catalog of TCR beta chain sequences. In a later analysis, V and J genes were assigned by comparing TCR nucleotide sequences against IMGT/GENE-DB human TR gene sequences. In a later analysis, CDR3 sequences and most-parsimonious VDJ recombination scenarios were assigned using the TCRdist pipeline. In a later analysis, each TCR beta chain was defined by its CDR3 amino acid sequence together with its V-gene family, and reads lacking a unique V-gene family were excluded. A later analysis removed several hundred highly shared, low-generation-probability nucleotide sequences to deal with suspected cross-contamination and a sequencing artifact. In a later analysis, a clonal expansion index for each public chain was calculated from normalized within-repertoire ranks of inferred template counts. In a later analysis, generation probabilities were computed using a VDJ recombination model fitted to out-of-frame rearrangements, and the results were checked against IGoR. A later analysis scored TCR-TCR, TCR-HLA and TCR-CMV co-occurrence with hypergeometric tests, applying a repertoire-size bias correction to TCR pairs. A later analysis estimated false discovery rates by permuting HLA or CMV assignments 20 times. In a later analysis, co-occurring TCRs were grouped with DBSCAN, and TCRdist sequence similarity was added when clustering was performed within HLA-allele-positive subsets. Repertoires with fewer than 30,000 or more than 120,000 public chains were left out of co-occurrence clustering, as were roughly five repertoires with anomalous nucleotide sharing. Held by TCRdb, this immuneACCESS table contains in-frame sequences only and omits some clones. Under half of the omission traces to an unresolved V gene where checked; the cause of the rest is unknown. Clone size and V and J calls were adopted from that table, with D and trimming inferred from the DNA. Within this sample are 170,000 or so clones, with 70% to 90% of them counted one time only. The ten most abundant clones make up 4% to 6% of the sample.

In the germline V gene (reference sequence), CDR1 corresponds to MNHNY and CDR2 to SVGAGI. From cysteine to phenylalanine, the CDR3 is 16 amino acids long. The retained sequence is limited to the CDR3, 48 bases, with the frame set at the first base. Ends trimmed: V by 0 bases, J by 6 bases; bases unmatched to a gene: 6. On this clone: Its antigen is not yet known. No base quality values were provided; no much bigger clone lies one nucleotide off.

The cohort was made up of 500 to 800 healthy bone marrow donors. All cohort members were sampled while nominally healthy, although unrecorded immune exposures were likely present. The donor tested CMV seropositive, placing the donor among the 289 seropositive members of the cohort. A peripheral blood sample was provided by each donor, and peripheral blood mononuclear cells were used for TCR beta sequencing. The Qiagen DNeasy Blood Extraction Kit was used to extract genomic DNA from the blood cell samples. Recombination connected TRBV6-6 to TRBJ1-5, with 9 central nucleotides matching TRBD1. This receptor was obtained from a girl aged 10-17 years in good health and CMV-seropositive. Sequenced sample: PBMCs. Read as DNA, the sequence is TGTGCCAGCAGTTACTCGGGACAGGGCAAAATTCAGCCCCAGCATTTT. The encoded protein is CASSYSGQGKIQPQHF.